This entry features one T cell receptor beta chain sequence. The antigen is undetermined. This CDR3 comprises 14 residues. V shed 3 bases and J shed 5 bases, with 10 bases lying between them. CDR1 and CDR2 from the germline V gene are LNHDA and SQIVND (reference sequence). The data were taken from a study of a mutant IDH1 vaccine in newly diagnosed glioma. Study-wide context: Treated patients had a mean age of 40.4 years and an approximately 60% male, approximately 38% female split.

General study findings and limits: Changes to the top peripheral T cell clonotypes appeared unrelated to pseudoprogression.

Some clones are missing from TCRdb's copy, which holds only in-frame ones; the method was immunoSEQ multiplex PCR. This table holds some 95,000 clones, about 80% found once. As to time point: baseline, week 1 (first vaccination visit). Treatment reported: pre-vaccination baseline after standard-of-care therapy. New astrocytomas of WHO grade 3 or 4 that were IDH1-mutant and ATRX-lost were found in the donors. The source is a man aged 35 to 55 with glioma. The chain links TRBV19 to TRBJ1-4; a weak D match, TRBD1 (5 bases). The source was PBMCs, collected from a glioma patient treated with radiotherapy, temozolomide or both. CDR3 nucleotide sequence: TGTGCCAGTAGTATTGCCCAGGGAAATGAAAAACTGTTTTTT. It specifies CASSIAQGNEKLFF.